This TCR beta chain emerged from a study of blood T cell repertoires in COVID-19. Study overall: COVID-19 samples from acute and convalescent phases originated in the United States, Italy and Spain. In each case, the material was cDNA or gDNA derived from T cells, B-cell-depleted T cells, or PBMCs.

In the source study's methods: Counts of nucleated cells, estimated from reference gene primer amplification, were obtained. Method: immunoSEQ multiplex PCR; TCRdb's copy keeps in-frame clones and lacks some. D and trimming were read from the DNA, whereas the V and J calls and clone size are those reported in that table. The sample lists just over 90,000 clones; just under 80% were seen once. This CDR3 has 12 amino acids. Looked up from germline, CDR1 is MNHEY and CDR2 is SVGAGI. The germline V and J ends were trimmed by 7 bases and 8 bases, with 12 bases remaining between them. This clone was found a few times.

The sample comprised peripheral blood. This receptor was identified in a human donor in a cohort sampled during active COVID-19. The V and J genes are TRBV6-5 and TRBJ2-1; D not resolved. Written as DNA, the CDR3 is TGTGCCAGCACTAGTACCCTTTATGAGCAGTTCTTC. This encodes CASTSTLYEQFF.